A selection of T cell receptor beta chains follows, all from one sample in a study of T cell responses to AZD1222 COVID-19 vaccine. Repertoires were generated with immunoSEQ multiplex PCR, while TCRdb's copy carries only in-frame clones and drops some. The repertoire holds about 90,000 clones, 91% seen once, with roughly 5.6% in the top ten. The sample here was peripheral blood, taken on day 0 of MenACWY control vaccination. These receptors originate from an adult in good health. Both conserved end residues are trimmed from each CDR3.

v_gene	j_gene	len	CDR3aa
TRBV18	TRBJ1-1	12	ASSPDRGYTEAF
TRBV19	TRBJ1-5	13	ASSTSQGSNQPQH
TRBV7-8	TRBJ2-7	15	ASSLVGTGTSSYEQY
TRBV6-5	TRBJ1-2	12	ASSYSGSGYGYT
TRBV27	TRBJ2-1	11	ASSSSSYNEQF
TRBV11-2	TRBJ1-5	11	ASSLGRDQPQH
TRBV2	TRBJ1-4	12	ASRTGQGNEKLF
TRBV6-6	TRBJ2-1	9	ASRTNNEQF
TRBV6-2/TRBV6-3	TRBJ1-3	12	ASSLRASGNTIY
TRBV4-3	TRBJ1-6	13	ASSQVSEINSPLH
TRBV18	TRBJ2-3	17	ASSKRDSRLAGGPDTQY
TRBV5-1	TRBJ2-3	14	ASGYAGLAGADTQY
TRBV5-5	TRBJ2-1	9	ASRGSGEQF